This entry concerns a single TCR beta chain. Its antigen remains unidentified. Primers for the PCR totalled 60 Vbeta and 13 Jbeta. Data came from immunoSEQ multiplex PCR; TCRdb stores just in-frame clones and leaves some out. The repertoire has approximately 150,000 clones, roughly 80% of them found once; the top ten carry under 3%. The entry originates in a study of cytomegalovirus exposure and HLA in healthy donors. The study's findings and limits: Rare TCR sequences predominated, though certain public TCRs were found in many donors.

The germline CDR1 and CDR2 sequences are SGHAT and FQNNGV. V lost 1 base and J 7 bases, leaving 10 bases between the germline ends. The CDR3 length is 13 residues. Source material: PBMCs. The chain is built from TRBV11-2 and TRBJ1-2, with a tentative D call TRBD1 (6 bases). This clonotype was obtained from a woman aged 25 to 39 in good health and CMV-seronegative. The CDR3 protein is CASSLGGLSGYTF. CDR3 DNA sequence: TGTGCCAGCAGCTTAGGGGGGCTGAGTGGCTACACCTTC.